Included here is one T cell receptor (beta chain) sequence, with context. Antigen specificity is unknown. This specimen comes from a study of T cell responses to AZD1222 COVID-19 vaccine. Broader study findings: Seropositivity was recorded at baseline in only 5 or 6 AZD1222 recipients. Clonal diversity was possibly underestimated, and white British individuals and females predominated among donors.

The assay was immunoSEQ multiplex PCR, and TCRdb's table has in-frame clones only and misses some. The sample contains about 100,000 clones, approximately 87% of which appear only once. The CDR3 contains 19 residues. CDR1 is MNHEY, CDR2 SVGEGT, per germline. The V segment lost 0 bases and the J segment 1 base; nucleotides outside the gene matches: 6. Source: peripheral blood, taken on day 0 of MenACWY control vaccination. This receptor was obtained from an adult in good health. The chain has TRBV6-2 or TRBV6-3 and TRBJ2-3, with TRBD2 matching 14 bases. DNA for the CDR3: TGTGCCAGCAGTTACTCACCGGGACTAGCGGGGGTTGGCACAGATACGCAGTATTTT. Translating gives CASSYSPGLAGVGTDTQYF.